This T cell receptor (beta chain) is from a study of cytomegalovirus exposure and HLA in healthy donors. Study-wide results and limits: Both high specificity and high sensitivity reportedly marked the classifier's diagnosis of cytomegalovirus status. The authors enumerated roughly 160 TCR beta chains as linked to cytomegalovirus. Productive status was seen about 90% or about 30% of the time for most TCR beta V segments in an earlier analysis. Most TCRs appeared rarely, but some public TCRs recurred in many donors.

V lost 3 bases to trimming and J lost 2 bases, with 14 bases between them. Germline V gives CDR1 LNHDA, CDR2 SQIVND (reference sequence). This CDR3 region has 15 residues. PCR primers comprised 60 Vbeta and 13 Jbeta primers. Using immunoSEQ multiplex PCR, the repertoire was profiled, and TCRdb retains in-frame clones only, with some absent. The sample yields over 150,000 clones, approximately 79% seen once. Of note for this clone: Its target is not known.

The TCR comes from a human donor in good health. Sequenced input: PBMCs. This rearrangement joins TRBV19 to TRBJ2-7, with a tentative D call TRBD1 (6 bases). The chain's CDR3 is CASSIVQGSPYEQYF. The CDR3 DNA reads as TGTGCCAGTAGTATCGTGCAGGGGAGCCCCTACGAGCAGTACTTC.